A single sample gave rise to the 8 T cell receptor beta chains below, sequenced in a study of blood T cell repertoires in COVID-19. Libraries were prepared by immunoSEQ multiplex PCR; TCRdb keeps only in-frame clonotypes and omits some of them. The data show 300,000 to 450,000 clones, about 85% seen once. Sequenced input: peripheral blood. These receptors originate from a woman under 30 with acute or convalescent COVID-19.

The CDR3 bases are TGTGCCAGCAGTGCCTACAGGGTAAGGACTGGTAGCAATCAGCCCCAGCATTTT. Its protein product is CASSAYRVRTGSNQPQHF. The chain recombines TRBV27 with TRBJ1-5, with D possibly TRBD1 on 6 matching bases. The CDR3 has 18 amino acids. CDR1 MNHEY and CDR2 SMNVEV come from the germline V gene (reference sequence). Trimming left V 5 bases short and J 0 bases short, with 20 bases between.

This clone was recorded many times. The chain combines TRBV2 with TRBJ2-1, with D possibly being TRBD1 (5 bases). This CDR3 contains 15 residues. Deletions cut 2 bases from V and 7 bases from J, with 15 bases between. Germline CDR1 is SNHLY and CDR2 is FYNNEI. The CDR3 DNA sequence: TGTGCCAGCAGTGAAAGGGCAGGGTCTTGGAATGAGCAGTTCTTC. Its translation: CASSERAGSWNEQFF.

The chain combines TRBV30 with TRBJ1-1, with TRBD1 matching over 8 bases. The length of the CDR3 is 16 residues. CDR1 is GTSNPN, CDR2 SVGIG, per germline (reference sequence). Trimming removed 0 bases from V and 0 bases from J; junction bases left unmatched: 6. The CDR3 here is CAWSVRTGQLNTEAFF. Here the CDR3 DNA reads TGTGCCTGGAGTGTCCGGACAGGGCAGTTGAACACTGAAGCTTTCTTT.

The chain carries TRBV6-5 and TRBJ2-7; no definite D call. The CDR3 contains 14 residues. CDR1 is MNHEY, CDR2 SVGAGI, per germline. Trimming stripped 5 bases from V and 0 bases from J, with 11 bases between. The CDR3 DNA is TGTGCCAGCAGTCGGCCCAGGTCCTCCTACGAGCAGTACTTC. Translating gives CASSRPRSSYEQYF.

The rearrangement joins TRBV28 to TRBJ2-7; TRBD2 matches at 10 bases. J lost 2 bases, V lost 6 bases, and 16 bases had no gene match. Germline CDR1 MDHEN, CDR2 SYDVKM. The CDR3 has 18 residues. The CDR3 is CASSPPIPLAGVPYEQYF. The CDR3, as DNA: TGTGCCAGCAGCCCACCTATACCCCTAGCGGGAGTCCCCTACGAGCAGTACTTC.

For this clone: The sample has other DNA sequences that encode this CDR3 too. The rearrangement links TRBV3-1 (or the pseudogene TRBV3-2) to TRBJ1-5, with 7 bases lining up with TRBD1. Germline CDR1 is LGHDT and CDR2 is YNNKEL (reference sequence). The CDR3 loop spans 13 amino acids. The J segment lost 5 bases and the V segment lost 5 bases, leaving 3 bases of the junction unmatched. The chain's CDR3 is CASSLDRDQPQHF. The CDR3 coding sequence is TGTGCCAGCAGCTTAGACAGGGATCAGCCCCAGCATTTT.

The chain joins TRBV5-5 to TRBJ2-1; possible D gene TRBD1, 6 bases. Trimming removed 4 bases at V and 3 bases at J, with 17 bases between. The CDR3 covers 16 residues. CDR1 is SGHKS and CDR2 is YYEKEE in the germline V gene (reference sequence). The CDR3 spells CASSPDEGEHYNEQFF. The CDR3 DNA reads TGTGCCAGCAGCCCGGATGAGGGGGAGCACTACAATGAGCAGTTCTTC. The whole variable domain, filled in from reference TRBV5-5 and TRBJ2-1, reads DAGVTQSPTHLIKTRGQQVTLRCSPISGHKSVSWYQQVLGQGPQFIFQYYEKEERGRGNFPDRFSARQFPNYSSELNVNALLLGDSALYLCASSPDEGEHYNEQFFGPGTRLTVL.

The chain recombines TRBV9 with TRBJ2-5; 12 bases fit TRBD2. The CDR3 runs 15 residues. Germline V gene data show CDR1 as SGDLS and CDR2 as YYNGEE. With 3 bases clipped from V and 5 bases from J, the junction kept 5 bases outside the gene matches. CDR3 in amino acids: CASSEPSGGVETQYF. The CDR3 DNA sequence: TGTGCCAGCAGCGAGCCTAGCGGGGGGGTGGAGACCCAGTACTTC.